This paragraph reports one T cell receptor (beta chain). The sample originates from a study of control samples from healthy donors and cancer patients. The repertoire was sequenced with immunoSEQ multiplex PCR; TCRdb's copy has only in-frame clones and lacks some. The sample records 150,000 or so clones, 85% to 95% being singletons. The V end lost 1 base, the J end lost 5 bases, and 12 bases lay between the germline ends. This CDR3 comprises 14 residues. Germline V gene data show CDR1 as SGHNT and CDR2 as YYREEE (reference sequence). Sequences were obtained from blood. The chain links TRBV5-4 to TRBJ1-2; D not certain. The receptor comes from a woman aged 40-49 years in good health. DNA of the CDR3: TGTGCCAGCAGCTTGAAAAGGGTGGGGTATGGCTACACCTTC. Amino acids: CASSLKRVGYGYTF.